Given below is one T cell receptor (beta chain) in context. The antigen remains undetermined. A much larger clone is a single base away; this may be a read error. Sorting defined naive CD8 T cells as CD8+CD4-CCR7+CD45RA+. These data originate in a study of molecular identifiers for immune sequencing clone quantification. Preparation methods for the bulk TCR libraries were those previously described, with listed TCR primers. TCRdb reanalysed the PCR reads using MiXCR and keeps one entry per CDR3 protein. The data show 300,000 to 400,000 distinct CDR3 sequences, roughly 24% seen once. The study, taken as a whole, reports: Because of identical TCR molecules sharing a barcode, sizes of highly expanded clones could be underestimated.

The CDR3 has 15 amino acids. Germline lookup yields CDR1 LGHNA and CDR2 YSLEER. Trimming removed 4 bases from V and 4 bases from J; junction bases left unmatched: 10. The rearrangement links TRBV4-3 to TRBJ2-7; 7 bases are shared with TRBD1. Source material: naive CD8+ T cells from blood, with Jurkat cell RNA spiked in. Noted subset: FACS-sorted CD8+CD4-CCR7+CD45RA+ naive T cells. The TCR comes from a human donor in good health. Some libraries in this study had Jurkat cell RNA spiked in. The CDR3 protein is CASSPNRDRGYEQYF. The CDR3 DNA reads TGCGCCAGCAGCCCGAACCGGGACAGAGGATACGAGCAGTACTTC.